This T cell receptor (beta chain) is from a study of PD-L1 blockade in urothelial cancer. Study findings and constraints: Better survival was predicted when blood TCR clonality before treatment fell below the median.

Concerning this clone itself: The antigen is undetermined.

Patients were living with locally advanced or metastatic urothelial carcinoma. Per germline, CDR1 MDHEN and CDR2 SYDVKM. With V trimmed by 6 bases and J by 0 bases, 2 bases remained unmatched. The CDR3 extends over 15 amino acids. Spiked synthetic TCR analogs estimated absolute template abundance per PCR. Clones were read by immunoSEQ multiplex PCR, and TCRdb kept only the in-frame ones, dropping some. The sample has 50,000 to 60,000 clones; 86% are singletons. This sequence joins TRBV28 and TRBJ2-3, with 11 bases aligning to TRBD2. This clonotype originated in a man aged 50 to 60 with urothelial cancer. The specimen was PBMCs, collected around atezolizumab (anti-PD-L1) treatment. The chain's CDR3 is CASSVAGGSTDTQYF. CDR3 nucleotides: TGTGCCAGCAGCGTAGCGGGAGGGAGCACAGATACGCAGTATTTT. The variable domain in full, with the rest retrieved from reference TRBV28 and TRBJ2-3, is DVKVTQSSRYLVKRTGEKVFLECVQDMDHENMFWYRQDPGLGLRLIYFSYDVKMKEKGDIPEGYSVSREKKERFSLILESASTNQTSMYLCASSVAGGSTDTQYFGPGTRLTVL.